The TCR beta chain described here comes from a study of control samples from healthy donors and cancer patients (TCRdb year 2020). From its cysteine to its phenylalanine, the CDR3 spans 19 amino acids. Just CDR3 DNA is preserved here, 57 bases in frame from base 1. The germline V gene (reference sequence) provides CDR1 SEHNR and CDR2 FQNEAQ. For this chain, trimming is 1 base at the V end and 3 bases at the J end, and the number of junction bases without a gene match is 15. Library preparation used the immunoSEQ multiplex PCR assay. TCRdb retrieved this table from immuneACCESS and kept in-frame rearrangements only. Not all clones are present; in checked studies, unresolved V genes account for under half, and no reason is known for the remainder. The sample table shows about 120,000 clones, and 85% to 90% are seen once. About 12% of the sample rests with the top ten. On this clone itself: The antigen this receptor binds is unknown. No much larger clonotype is one base removed from it; base qualities were not supplied.

Specimen: blood. The TCR originated in a man aged 30 to 45 in good health. The chain uses TRBV7-9 and TRBJ1-2; TRBD1 aligns with 9 central bases. The CDR3 protein is CASSLEGTGSVSYDYGYTF. In nucleotides, the sequence is TGTGCCAGCAGCTTAGAGGGGACAGGGAGTGTAAGTTATGACTATGGCTACACCTTC.